A single T cell receptor beta chain is shown here with its context. The antigen is unknown. This clone may be a read error of a much larger clone one base away. This sample was taken from a study of tumor and adjacent non-tumor tissue in lung cancer. At the level of the study: Samples averaged around 3.9 million productive TCRbeta reads each. Study-wide points: Top 100 clones took a larger repertoire share in normal lung. Tumor TCR diversity, when higher, was linked to shorter survival.

Three rounds of nested PCR, following a modified ARM-PCR protocol, produced the TCRbeta library. MiXCR, run by TCRdb on the multiplex PCR reads, gives a single entry per CDR3 protein. Altogether tens of thousands of distinct CDR3 sequences are present, around 60% being singletons, with the ten largest covering 20% to 25%. Germline V CDR1 and CDR2: SGHRS, YFSETQ. CDR3 length: 16 residues. Trimming took off 7 bases at V and 0 bases at J, with 18 bases between the two ends. No cell sorting was done before RNA was extracted from the tissue. The clonotype originates from a man aged 45-60 years with non-small cell lung cancer. This rearrangement joins TRBV5-1 to TRBJ2-3, with D possibly matching TRBD1 (5 bases). Sequencing used lung tumor tissue. CDR3 nucleotide sequence: TGCGCCAGCGGCTCGGATGGGGCGGATAGCACAGATACGCAGTATTTT. It is translated as CASGSDGADSTDTQYF.